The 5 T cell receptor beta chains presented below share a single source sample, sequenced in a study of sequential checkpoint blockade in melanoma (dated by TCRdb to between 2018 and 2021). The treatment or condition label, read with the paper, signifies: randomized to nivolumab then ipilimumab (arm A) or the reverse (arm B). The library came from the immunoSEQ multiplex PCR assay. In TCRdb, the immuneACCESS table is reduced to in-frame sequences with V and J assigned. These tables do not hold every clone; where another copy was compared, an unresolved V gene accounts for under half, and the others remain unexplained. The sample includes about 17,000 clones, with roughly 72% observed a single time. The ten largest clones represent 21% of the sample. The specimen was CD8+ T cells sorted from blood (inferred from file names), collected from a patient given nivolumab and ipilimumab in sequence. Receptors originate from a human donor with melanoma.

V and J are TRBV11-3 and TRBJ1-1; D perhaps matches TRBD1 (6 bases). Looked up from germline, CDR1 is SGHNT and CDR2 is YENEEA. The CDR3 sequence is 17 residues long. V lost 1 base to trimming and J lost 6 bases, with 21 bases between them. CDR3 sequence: CASSLGRGGAGAPEAFF. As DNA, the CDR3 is TGTGCCAGCAGCTTAGGAAGAGGGGGAGCAGGGGCGCCTGAAGCTTTCTTT.

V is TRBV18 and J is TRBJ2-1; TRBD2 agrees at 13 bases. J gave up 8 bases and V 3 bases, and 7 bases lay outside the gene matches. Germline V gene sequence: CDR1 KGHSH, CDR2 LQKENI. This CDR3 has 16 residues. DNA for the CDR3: TGTGCCAGCTCACCGACTAGCGGGGGGCCCGGGGATGAGCAGTTCTTC. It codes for CASSPTSGGPGDEQFF.

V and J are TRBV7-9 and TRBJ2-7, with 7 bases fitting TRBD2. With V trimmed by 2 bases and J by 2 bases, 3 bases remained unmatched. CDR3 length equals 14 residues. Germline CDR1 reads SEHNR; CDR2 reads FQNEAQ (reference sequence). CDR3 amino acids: CASSLLGGTYEQYF. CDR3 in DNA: TGTGCCAGCAGCTTACTCGGGGGGACCTACGAGCAGTACTTC.

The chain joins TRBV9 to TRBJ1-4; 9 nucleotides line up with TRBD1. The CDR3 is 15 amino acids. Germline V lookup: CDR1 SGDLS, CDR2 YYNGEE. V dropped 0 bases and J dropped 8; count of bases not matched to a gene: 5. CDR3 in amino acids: CASSVAGTGHEKLFF. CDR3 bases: TGTGCCAGCAGCGTAGCCGGGACAGGGCACGAAAAACTGTTTTTT.

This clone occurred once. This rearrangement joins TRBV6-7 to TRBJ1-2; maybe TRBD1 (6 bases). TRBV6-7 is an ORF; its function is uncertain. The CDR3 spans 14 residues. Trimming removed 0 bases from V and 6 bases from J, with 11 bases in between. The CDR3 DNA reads TGTGCCAGCAGTTACTCGAGGGGGGGGCATGGCTACACCTTC. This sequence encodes CASSYSRGGHGYTF.